Sequencing of this T cell receptor (beta chain) was carried out in a study of OX40 agonist ivuxolimab in advanced cancers. The wider study: An agonistic human IgG2 monoclonal antibody against OX40 (CD134) was given.

Sequenced by immunoSEQ multiplex PCR; TCRdb stores in-frame clones only, minus some. This sample has roughly 56,000 clones, with roughly 86% found just once. V lost 5 bases to trimming and J lost 4 bases; unmatched junction nucleotides: 9. From germline, CDR1 is SGHNT and CDR2 YYREEE (reference sequence). The CDR3 runs to 14 residues. This sequence joins TRBV5-4 and TRBJ2-7, with 7 bases fitting TRBD1. This clonotype was sampled from an adult with an advanced solid tumor such as melanoma, head and neck, liver or kidney cancer. The specimen comprised CD4+ or CD8+ T cells sorted from blood, sampled in a trial of the OX40 agonist ivuxolimab. In nucleotides, the CDR3 is TGTGCCAGCAGTTCCACAGGGGCTAGATACGAGCAGTACTTC. Its protein product is CASSSTGARYEQYF.